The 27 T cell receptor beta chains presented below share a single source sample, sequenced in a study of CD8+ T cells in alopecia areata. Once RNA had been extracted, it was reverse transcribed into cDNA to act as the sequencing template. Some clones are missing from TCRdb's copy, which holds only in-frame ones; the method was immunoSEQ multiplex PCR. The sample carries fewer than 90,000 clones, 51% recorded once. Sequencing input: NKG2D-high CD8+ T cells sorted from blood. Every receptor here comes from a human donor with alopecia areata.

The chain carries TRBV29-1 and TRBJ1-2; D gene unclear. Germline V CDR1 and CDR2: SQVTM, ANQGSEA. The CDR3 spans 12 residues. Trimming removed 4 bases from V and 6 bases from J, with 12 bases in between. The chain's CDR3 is CSVGLSKDGYTF. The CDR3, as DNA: TGCAGCGTTGGACTGTCGAAGGATGGCTACACCTTC.

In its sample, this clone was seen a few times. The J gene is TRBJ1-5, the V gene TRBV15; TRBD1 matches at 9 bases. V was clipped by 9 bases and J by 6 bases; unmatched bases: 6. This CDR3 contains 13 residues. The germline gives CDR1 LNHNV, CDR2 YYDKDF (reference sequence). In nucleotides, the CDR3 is TGTGCCACAGGGACAGGGCATGGTCAGCCCCAGCATTTT. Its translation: CATGTGHGQPQHF.

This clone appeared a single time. The DNA of the CDR3 is TGCGCCAGCAGCCCCACGGGGGTGGTAGATACGCAGTATTTT. Its protein is CASSPTGVVDTQYF. The chain combines TRBV5-1 with TRBJ2-3, with D maybe TRBD2 (6 bases). Trimming pared 4 bases from V and 5 bases from J, leaving 14 bases between. The CDR3 sequence is 14 residues long. CDR1 SGHRS and CDR2 YFSETQ come from the germline V gene.

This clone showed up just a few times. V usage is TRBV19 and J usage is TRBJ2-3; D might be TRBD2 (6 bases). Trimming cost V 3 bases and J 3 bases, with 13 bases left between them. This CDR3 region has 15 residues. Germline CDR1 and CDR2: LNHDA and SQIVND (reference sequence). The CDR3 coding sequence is TGTGCCAGTAGTATGATTTCAGGAGGGACAGATACGCAGTATTTT. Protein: CASSMISGGTDTQYF.

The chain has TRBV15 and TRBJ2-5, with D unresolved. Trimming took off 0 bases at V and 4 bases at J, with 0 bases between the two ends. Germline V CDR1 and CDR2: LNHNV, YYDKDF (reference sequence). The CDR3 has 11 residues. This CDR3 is CATSREETQYF. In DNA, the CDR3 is TGTGCCACCAGCAGAGAAGAGACCCAGTACTTC.

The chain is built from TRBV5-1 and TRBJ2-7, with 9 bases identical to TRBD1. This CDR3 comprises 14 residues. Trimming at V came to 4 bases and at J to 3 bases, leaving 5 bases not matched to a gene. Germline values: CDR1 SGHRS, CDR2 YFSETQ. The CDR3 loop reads CASSGDRDRYEQYF. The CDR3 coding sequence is TGCGCCAGCAGCGGGGACAGGGACCGCTACGAGCAGTACTTC.

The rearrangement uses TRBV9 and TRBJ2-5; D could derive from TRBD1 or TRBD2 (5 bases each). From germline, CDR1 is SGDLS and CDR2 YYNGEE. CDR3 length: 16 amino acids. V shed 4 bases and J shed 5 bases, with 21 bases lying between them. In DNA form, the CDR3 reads TGTGCCAGCAGCCCACCAACGGGGCCTACGAGGGAGACCCAGTACTTC. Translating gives CASSPPTGPTRETQYF.

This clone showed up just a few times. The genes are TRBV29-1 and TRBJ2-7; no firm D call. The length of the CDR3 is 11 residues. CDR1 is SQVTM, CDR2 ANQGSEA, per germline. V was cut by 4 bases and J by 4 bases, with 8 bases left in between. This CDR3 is CSVASVYEQYF. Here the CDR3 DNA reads TGCAGCGTTGCTTCCGTGTACGAGCAGTACTTC.

The CDR3 sequence: CASSRPGTGNTGELFF. CDR3 in DNA: TGCGCCAGCAGCCGCCCCGGGACAGGGAACACCGGGGAGCTGTTTTTT. This chain uses TRBV4-1 with TRBJ2-2, with 8 bases lining up with TRBD1. The trim removed 4 bases at V and 1 base at J, leaving 5 bases unmatched. The CDR3 consists of 16 residues. CDR1 and CDR2 from the germline V gene are MGHRA and YSYEKL.

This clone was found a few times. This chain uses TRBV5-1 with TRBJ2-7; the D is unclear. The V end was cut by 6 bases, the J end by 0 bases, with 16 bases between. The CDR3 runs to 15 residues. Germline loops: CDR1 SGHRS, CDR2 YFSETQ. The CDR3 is CASIARTQSSYEQYF. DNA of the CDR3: TGCGCCAGCATCGCTCGGACGCAAAGCTCCTACGAGCAGTACTTC.

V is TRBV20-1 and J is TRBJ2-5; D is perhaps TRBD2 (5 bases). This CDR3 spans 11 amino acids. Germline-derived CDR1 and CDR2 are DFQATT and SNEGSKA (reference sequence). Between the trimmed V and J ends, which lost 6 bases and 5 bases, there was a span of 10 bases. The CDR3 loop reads CSALPGETQYF. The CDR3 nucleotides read TGCAGTGCCCTCCCGGGGGAGACCCAGTACTTC.

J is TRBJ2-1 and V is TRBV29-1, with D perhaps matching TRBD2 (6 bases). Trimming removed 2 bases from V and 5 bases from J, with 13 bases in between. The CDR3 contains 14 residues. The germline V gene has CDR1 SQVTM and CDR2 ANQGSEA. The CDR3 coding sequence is TGCAGCGTTGAATGGCGGGAAAGCGACAATGAGCAGTTCTTC. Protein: CSVEWRESDNEQFF.

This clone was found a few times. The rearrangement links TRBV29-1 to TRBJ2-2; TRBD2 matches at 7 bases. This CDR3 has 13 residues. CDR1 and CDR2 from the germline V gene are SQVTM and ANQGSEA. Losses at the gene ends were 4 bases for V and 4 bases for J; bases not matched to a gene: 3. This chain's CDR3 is CSVAGGITGELFF. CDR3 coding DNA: TGCAGCGTTGCGGGAGGCATCACCGGGGAGCTGTTTTTT.

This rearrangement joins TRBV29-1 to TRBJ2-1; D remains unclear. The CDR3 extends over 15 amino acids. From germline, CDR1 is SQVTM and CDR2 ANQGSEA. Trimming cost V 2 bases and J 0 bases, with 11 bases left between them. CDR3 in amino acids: CSVEKGPSSYNEQFF. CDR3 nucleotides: TGCAGCGTTGAAAAGGGCCCCAGCTCCTACAATGAGCAGTTCTTC.

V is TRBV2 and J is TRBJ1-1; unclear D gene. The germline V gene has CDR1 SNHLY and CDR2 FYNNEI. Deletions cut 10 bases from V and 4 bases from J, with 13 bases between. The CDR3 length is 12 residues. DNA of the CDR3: TGTGCCACCTTAGACGTCCCCACTGAAGCTTTCTTT. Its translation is CATLDVPTEAFF.

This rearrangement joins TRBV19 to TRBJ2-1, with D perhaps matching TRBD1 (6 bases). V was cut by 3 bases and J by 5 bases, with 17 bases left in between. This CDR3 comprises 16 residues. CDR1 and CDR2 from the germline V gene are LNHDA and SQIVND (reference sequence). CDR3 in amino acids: CASSIPGPGAHNEQFF. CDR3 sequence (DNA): TGTGCCAGTAGTATCCCGGGGCCAGGGGCCCACAATGAGCAGTTCTTC. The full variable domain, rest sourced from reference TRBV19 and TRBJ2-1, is DGGITQSPKYLFRKEGQNVTLSCEQNLNHDAMYWYRQDPGQGLRLIYYSQIVNDFQKGDIAEGYSVSREKKESFPLTVTSAQKNPTAFYLCASSIPGPGAHNEQFFGPGTRLTVL.

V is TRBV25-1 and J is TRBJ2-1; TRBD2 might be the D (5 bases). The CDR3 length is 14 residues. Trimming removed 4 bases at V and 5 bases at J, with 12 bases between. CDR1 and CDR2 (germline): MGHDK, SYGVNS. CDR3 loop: CASSGGLSHNEQFF. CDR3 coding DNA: TGTGCCAGCAGTGGAGGGCTTTCCCACAATGAGCAGTTCTTC.

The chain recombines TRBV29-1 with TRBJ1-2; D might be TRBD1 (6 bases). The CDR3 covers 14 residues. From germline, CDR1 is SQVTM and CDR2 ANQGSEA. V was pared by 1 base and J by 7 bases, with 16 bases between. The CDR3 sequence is CSVEAPGRGRGYTF. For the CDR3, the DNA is TGCAGCGTTGAAGCCCCGGGCAGGGGACGTGGCTACACCTTC.

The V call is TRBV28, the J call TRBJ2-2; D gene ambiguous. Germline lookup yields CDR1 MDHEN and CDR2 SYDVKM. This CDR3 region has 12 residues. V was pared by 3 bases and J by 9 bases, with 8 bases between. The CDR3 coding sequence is TGTGCCAGCAGTTTCCCAGGCCGGGAGCTGTTTTTT. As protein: CASSFPGRELFF.

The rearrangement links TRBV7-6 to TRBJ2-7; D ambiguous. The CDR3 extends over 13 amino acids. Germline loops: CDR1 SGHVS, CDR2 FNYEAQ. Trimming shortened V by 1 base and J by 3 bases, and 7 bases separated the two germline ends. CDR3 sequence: CASSLGNSYEQYF. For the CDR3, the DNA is TGTGCCAGCAGCTTAGGGAACAGCTACGAGCAGTACTTC.

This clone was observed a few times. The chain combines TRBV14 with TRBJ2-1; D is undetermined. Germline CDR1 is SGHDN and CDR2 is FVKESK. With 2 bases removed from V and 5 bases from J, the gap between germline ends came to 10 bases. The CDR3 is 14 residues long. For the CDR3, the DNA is TGTGCCAGCAGCCAACATCTCGCGGACAATGAGCAGTTCTTC. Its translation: CASSQHLADNEQFF.

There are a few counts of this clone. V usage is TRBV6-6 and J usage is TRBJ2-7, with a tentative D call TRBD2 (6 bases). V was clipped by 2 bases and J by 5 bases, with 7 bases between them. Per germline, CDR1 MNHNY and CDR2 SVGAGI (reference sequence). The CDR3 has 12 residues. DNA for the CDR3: TGTGCCAGCAGTTACACGGGGGACGAGCAGTACTTC. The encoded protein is CASSYTGDEQYF.

The CDR3, as DNA: TGTGCCAGTACCTCGTCGGGGACGCTTAATGAGCAGTTCTTC. Protein product: CASTSSGTLNEQFF. This chain links TRBV9 with TRBJ2-1; D may be TRBD1 or TRBD2 (5 bases each). CDR1 and CDR2 from the germline V gene are SGDLS and YYNGEE. The V end lost 8 bases, the J end lost 7 bases, and 19 bases lay between the germline ends. The CDR3 sequence is 14 residues long.

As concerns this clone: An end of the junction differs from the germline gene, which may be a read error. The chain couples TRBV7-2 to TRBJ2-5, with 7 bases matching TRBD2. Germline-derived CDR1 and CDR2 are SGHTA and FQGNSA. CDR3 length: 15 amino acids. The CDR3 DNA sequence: TGTGCCAGCACCTTAGGGCCGCGGGGAGGGGAGACCCAGTACTTC. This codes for CASTLGPRGGETQYF. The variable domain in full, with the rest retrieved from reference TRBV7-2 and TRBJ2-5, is GAGVSQSPSNKVTEKGKDVELRCDPISGHTALYWYRQSLGQGLEFLIYFQGNSAPDKSGLPSDRFSAERTGGSVSTLTIQRTQQEDSAVYLCASTLGPRGGETQYFGPGTRLLVL.

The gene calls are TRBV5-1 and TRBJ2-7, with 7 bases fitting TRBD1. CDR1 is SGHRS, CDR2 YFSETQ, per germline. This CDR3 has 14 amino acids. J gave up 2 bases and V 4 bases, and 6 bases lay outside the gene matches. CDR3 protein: CASSPTGLAYEQYF. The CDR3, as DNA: TGCGCCAGCAGCCCGACAGGGTTGGCCTACGAGCAGTACTTC.

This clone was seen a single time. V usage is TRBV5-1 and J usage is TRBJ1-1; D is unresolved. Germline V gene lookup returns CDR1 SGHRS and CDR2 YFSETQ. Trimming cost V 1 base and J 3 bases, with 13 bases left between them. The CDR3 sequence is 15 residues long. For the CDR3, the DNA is TGCGCCAGCAGCTTGAACGCCAACGCCGACACTGAAGCTTTCTTT. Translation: CASSLNANADTEAFF.

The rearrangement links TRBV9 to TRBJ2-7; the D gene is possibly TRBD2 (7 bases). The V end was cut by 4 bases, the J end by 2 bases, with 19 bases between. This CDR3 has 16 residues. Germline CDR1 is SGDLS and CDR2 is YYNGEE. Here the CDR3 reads CASSSDMGGRPYEQYF. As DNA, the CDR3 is TGTGCCAGCAGCTCGGATATGGGGGGGCGTCCCTACGAGCAGTACTTC.